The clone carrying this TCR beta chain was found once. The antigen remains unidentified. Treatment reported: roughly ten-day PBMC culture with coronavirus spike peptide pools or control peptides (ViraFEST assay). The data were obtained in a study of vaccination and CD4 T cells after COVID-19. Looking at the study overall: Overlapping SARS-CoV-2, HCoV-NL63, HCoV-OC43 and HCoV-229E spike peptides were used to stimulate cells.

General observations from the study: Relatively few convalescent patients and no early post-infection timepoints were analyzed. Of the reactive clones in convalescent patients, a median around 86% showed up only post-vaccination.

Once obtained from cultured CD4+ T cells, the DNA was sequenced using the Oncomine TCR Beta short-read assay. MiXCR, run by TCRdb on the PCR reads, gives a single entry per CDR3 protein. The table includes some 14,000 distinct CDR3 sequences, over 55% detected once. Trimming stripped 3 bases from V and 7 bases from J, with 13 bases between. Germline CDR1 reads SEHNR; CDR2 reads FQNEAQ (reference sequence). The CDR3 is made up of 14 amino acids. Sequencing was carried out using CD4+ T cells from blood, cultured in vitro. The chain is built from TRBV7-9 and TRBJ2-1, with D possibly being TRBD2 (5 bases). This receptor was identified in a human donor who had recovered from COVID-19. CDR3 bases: TGTGCCAGCAGCTTTGGACTGGCGCGGAATGAGCAGTTCTTC. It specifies CASSFGLARNEQFF. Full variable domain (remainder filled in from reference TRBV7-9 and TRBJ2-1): DTGVSQNPRHKITKRGQNVTFRCDPISEHNRLYWYRQTLGQGPEFLTYFQNEAQLEKSRLLSDRFSAERPKGSFSTLEIQRTEQGDSAMYLCASSFGLARNEQFFGPGTRLTVL.